Included here is one T cell receptor beta chain sequence, with context. Its antigen is as yet unknown. The sample originates from a study of cytomegalovirus exposure and HLA in healthy donors. Study as a whole: In an early release, HLA-typed donors contributed about 79 million unique TCR sequences.

The PCR was carried out with 60 Vbeta primers and 13 Jbeta primers. The table came from immunoSEQ multiplex PCR; TCRdb's copy has only in-frame clones and leaves some out. The sample is made up of about 160,000 clones, and the top ten hold about 2.2% of it. This CDR3 contains 15 residues. Germline values: CDR1 LNHNV, CDR2 YYDKDF (reference sequence). V trimming: 4 bases; J trimming: 4 bases; junction bases outside the gene matches: 9. The study's findings and limits: HLA allele associations emerged for roughly 16,000 TCR beta sequences in a later analysis, at 0.05 false discovery rate.

Each of the donors was a healthy bone marrow donor. V usage is TRBV15 and J usage is TRBJ1-2, with 7 positions matching TRBD1. Sample: PBMCs. This TCR was sampled from a man younger than 40 in good health and CMV-seronegative. The CDR3 loop reads CATSIIGRGFYGYTF. CDR3 sequence (DNA): TGTGCCACCAGCATAATAGGCAGGGGGTTCTATGGCTACACCTTC.